This entry lists 13 T cell receptor beta chains sequenced from one sample in a study of cytomegalovirus exposure and HLA in healthy donors. Sequencing was performed with immunoSEQ multiplex PCR; in TCRdb, only in-frame clones are kept and a portion is missing. The profile covers about 350,000 clones, with around 90% appearing a single time and over 1% taken by the ten largest. Sequences were obtained from PBMCs. These receptors all come from a woman aged 25 to 39 in good health and CMV-seropositive.

The CDR3 bases are TGCGCCAGCAGCCAAGAAGTGGGACAGGGGTCAAGTTCACCCCTCCACTTT. Its protein product is CASSQEVGQGSSSPLHF. V usage is TRBV4-3 and J usage is TRBJ1-6, with 10 nucleotides matching TRBD1. Germline CDR1 and CDR2: LGHNA and YSLEER. The V segment lost 0 bases and the J segment 9 bases; nucleotides outside the gene matches: 8. This CDR3 is built from 17 residues.

DNA for the CDR3: TGTGCCAGCAGCTTACATTCCACCGGGAGCTCCTACGAGCAGTACTTC. It translates to CASSLHSTGSSYEQYF. The gene calls are TRBV28 and TRBJ2-7; possible D gene TRBD2, 6 bases. There are 16 residues in the CDR3. V was pared by 6 bases and J by 0 bases, with 18 bases between. Germline lookup yields CDR1 MDHEN and CDR2 SYDVKM.

CDR3 nucleotide sequence: TGTGCCAGCAGTATCGTTAGCGGATACAATGAGCAGTTCTTC. This translates into CASSIVSGYNEQFF. The V gene is TRBV14, the J gene TRBJ2-1; TRBD2 might be the D (6 bases). V lost 6 bases, J lost 4 bases, and 13 bases lay in between. The CDR3 runs to 14 residues. Germline V gene data show CDR1 as SGHDN and CDR2 as FVKESK.

The chain employs TRBV5-1 and TRBJ2-1; TRBD2 might be the D (7 bases). Germline V gene sequence: CDR1 SGHRS, CDR2 YFSETQ. The germline V and J ends were trimmed by 4 bases and 6 bases, with 17 bases remaining between them. The CDR3 consists of 15 residues. This chain's CDR3 is CASSLAVTGFNEQFF. The CDR3, as DNA: TGCGCCAGCAGCCTAGCGGTTACAGGGTTCAATGAGCAGTTCTTC. The variable domain in full, with the rest retrieved from reference TRBV5-1 and TRBJ2-1, is KAGVTQTPRYLIKTRGQQVTLSCSPISGHRSVSWYQQTPGQGLQFLFEYFSETQRNKGNFPGRFSGRQFSNSRSEMNVSTLELGDSALYLCASSLAVTGFNEQFFGPGTRLTVL.

This chain joins TRBV2 and TRBJ1-6, with 7 bases matching TRBD1. J was trimmed by 8 bases and V by 5 bases; bases with no gene match: 3. The CDR3 contains 13 residues. CDR1 SNHLY and CDR2 FYNNEI come from the germline V gene. The CDR3 here is CASSPGGHSPLHF. DNA of the CDR3: TGTGCCAGCAGTCCAGGGGGGCATTCACCCCTCCACTTT.

The rearrangement uses TRBV30 and TRBJ1-4, with D tentatively TRBD1 (5 bases). This CDR3 region has 17 residues. V was shortened by 8 bases and J by 0 bases, with 22 bases between the two germline ends. The germline V gene encodes CDR1 GTSNPN and CDR2 SVGIG (reference sequence). Here the CDR3 DNA reads TGTGCCGGGGGACCCGGTTGGGAGGCTGCAACTAATGAAAAACTGTTTTTT. Translating gives CAGGPGWEAATNEKLFF.

This chain connects TRBV7-6 to TRBJ2-1; 8 bases align to TRBD1. The CDR3 is 17 residues long. The V and J ends lost 3 bases and 4 bases, in that order; junction bases with no gene match: 11. Germline CDR1 SGHVS, CDR2 FNYEAQ. CDR3 protein: CASSFDRGTGPYNEQFF. In DNA form, the CDR3 reads TGTGCCAGCAGCTTCGACAGAGGGACAGGCCCTTACAATGAGCAGTTCTTC.

V and J are TRBV7-9 and TRBJ2-7, with 8 positions matching TRBD1. Germline CDR1 SEHNR, CDR2 FQNEAQ (reference sequence). This CDR3 region has 13 residues. With V trimmed by 8 bases and J by 4 bases, 7 bases remained unmatched. The CDR3 coding sequence is TGTGCCAGCGGAAGGACAGGGCGATACGAGCAGTACTTC. The encoded protein is CASGRTGRYEQYF.

This clone was observed a single time. V usage is TRBV14 and J usage is TRBJ2-1, with D possibly called TRBD1 or TRBD2 (6 bases each). Trimming pared 3 bases from V and 3 bases from J, leaving 15 bases between. Germline loops: CDR1 SGHDN, CDR2 FVKESK. The CDR3 is made up of 16 amino acids. CDR3 nucleotide sequence: TGTGCCAGCAGCCAGGGGGGCCTTCCCTACTACAATGAGCAGTTCTTC. It codes for CASSQGGLPYYNEQFF.

The CDR3 DNA reads TGCGCCAGCAGCCAGGCCGGGACAGGGACCTACAATGAGCAGTTCTTC. It yields the protein CASSQAGTGTYNEQFF. The genes are TRBV4-3 and TRBJ2-1, with 9 bases identical to TRBD1. J gave up 2 bases and V 3 bases, and 5 bases lay outside the gene matches. Germline-derived CDR1 and CDR2 are LGHNA and YSLEER. The CDR3 is made up of 16 amino acids.

The J gene is TRBJ1-5, the V gene TRBV6-1, with D hard to call. Deletions cut 6 bases from V and 1 base from J, with 13 bases between. The CDR3 length is 15 residues. Germline V gives CDR1 MNHNS, CDR2 SASEGT. This CDR3 is CASSNDPASNQPQHF. In DNA, the CDR3 is TGTGCCAGCAGCAACGACCCTGCGAGCAATCAGCCCCAGCATTTT.

This clone was recorded a few times. This rearrangement joins TRBV30 to TRBJ1-5; D possibly corresponds to TRBD1 (6 bases). Per the germline V gene, CDR1 is GTSNPN and CDR2 is SVGIG (reference sequence). The ends were cut back, 0 bases at V and 3 bases at J, with 9 bases in the middle. The CDR3 totals 14 residues. CDR3 sequence: CAWSVGAINQPQHF. CDR3 nucleotides: TGTGCCTGGAGTGTGGGGGCCATCAATCAGCCCCAGCATTTT.

V gene TRBV28 combines with J gene TRBJ2-6, with a weak D call TRBD1 (5 bases). The CDR3 sequence is 17 residues long. In germline, CDR1 is MDHEN, CDR2 SYDVKM. V lost 5 bases and J lost 0, with 14 bases in between. CDR3 DNA sequence: TGTGCCAGCAGTCCGATCTCAGGGAACTCTGGGGCCAACGTCCTGACTTTC. Translating it yields CASSPISGNSGANVLTF. The variable domain in full, completed from reference TRBV28 and TRBJ2-6, reads DVKVTQSSRYLVKRTGEKVFLECVQDMDHENMFWYRQDPGLGLRLIYFSYDVKMKEKGDIPEGYSVSREKKERFSLILESASTNQTSMYLCASSPISGNSGANVLTFGAGSRLTVL.